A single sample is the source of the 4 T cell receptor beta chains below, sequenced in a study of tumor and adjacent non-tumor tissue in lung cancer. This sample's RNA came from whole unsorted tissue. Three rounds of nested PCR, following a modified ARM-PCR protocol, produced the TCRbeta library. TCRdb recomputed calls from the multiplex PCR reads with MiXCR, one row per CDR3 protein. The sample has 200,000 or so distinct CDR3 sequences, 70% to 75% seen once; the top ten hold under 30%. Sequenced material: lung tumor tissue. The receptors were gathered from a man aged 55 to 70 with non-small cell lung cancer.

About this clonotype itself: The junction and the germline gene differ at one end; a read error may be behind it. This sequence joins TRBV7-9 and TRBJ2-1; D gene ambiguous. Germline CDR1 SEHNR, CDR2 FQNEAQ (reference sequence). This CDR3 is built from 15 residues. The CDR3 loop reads CASSLDTMSYNEQFF. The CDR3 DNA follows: TGTGCCAGCAGCTTAGACACTATGAGCTACAATGAACAGTTCTTC.

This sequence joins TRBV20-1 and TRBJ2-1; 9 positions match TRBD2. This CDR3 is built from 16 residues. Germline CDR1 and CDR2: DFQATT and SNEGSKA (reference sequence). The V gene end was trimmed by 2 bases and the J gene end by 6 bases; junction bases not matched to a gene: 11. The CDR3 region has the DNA TGCAGTGCTAGAAACCTGGGGACTAGCCGACGCAATGAGCAGTTCTTC. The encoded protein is CSARNLGTSRRNEQFF.

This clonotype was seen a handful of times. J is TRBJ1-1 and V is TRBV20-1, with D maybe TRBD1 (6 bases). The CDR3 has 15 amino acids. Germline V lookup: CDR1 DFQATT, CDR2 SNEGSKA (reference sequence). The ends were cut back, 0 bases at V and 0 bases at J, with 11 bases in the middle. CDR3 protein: CSARDRGRLNTEAFF. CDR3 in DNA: TGCAGTGCTAGAGACAGGGGCAGGTTGAACACTGAAGCTTTCTTT.

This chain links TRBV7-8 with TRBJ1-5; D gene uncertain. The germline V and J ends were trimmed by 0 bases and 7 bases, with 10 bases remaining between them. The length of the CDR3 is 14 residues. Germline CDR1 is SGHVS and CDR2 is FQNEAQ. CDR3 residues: CASSLAGPGQPQHF. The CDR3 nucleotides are TGTGCCAGCAGCTTAGCTGGGCCAGGCCAGCCCCAGCATTTT.